This T cell receptor beta chain was sequenced during a study of blood T cell repertoires in COVID-19. Across the whole study: Collection of acute and convalescent COVID-19 samples took place in the United States, Italy and Spain.

Assay: immunoSEQ multiplex PCR; the TCRdb copy retains only in-frame clones and omits some. The sample includes 150,000 to 180,000 clones, approximately 83% seen only once; the top ten take about 12%. This clone was counted only a few times. Seattle's cohort entered during active infection and was followed longitudinally. Germline V gene data show CDR1 as LNHDA and CDR2 as SQIVND (reference sequence). The CDR3 has 14 amino acids. V was clipped by 6 bases and J by 3 bases, with 15 bases between them. This clonotype was obtained from a woman aged 60-75 years with COVID-19, enrolled during active disease. V and J are TRBV19 and TRBJ2-7; unclear D gene. Sequenced: peripheral blood. The CDR3, as DNA: TGTGCCAGTAGAGAGAGTTCCCTTGGCTACGAGCAGTACTTC. It yields the protein CASRESSLGYEQYF.